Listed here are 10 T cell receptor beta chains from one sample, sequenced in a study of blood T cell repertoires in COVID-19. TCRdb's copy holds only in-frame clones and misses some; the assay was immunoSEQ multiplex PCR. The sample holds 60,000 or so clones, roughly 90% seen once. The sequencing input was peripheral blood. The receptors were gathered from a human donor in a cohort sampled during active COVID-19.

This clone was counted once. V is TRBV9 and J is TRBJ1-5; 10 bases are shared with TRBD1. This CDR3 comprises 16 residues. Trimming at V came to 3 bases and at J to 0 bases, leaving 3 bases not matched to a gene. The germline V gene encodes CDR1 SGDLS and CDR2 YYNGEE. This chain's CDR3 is CASSDGTGDSNQPQHF. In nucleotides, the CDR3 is TGTGCCAGCAGCGACGGGACAGGGGATAGCAATCAGCCCCAGCATTTT.

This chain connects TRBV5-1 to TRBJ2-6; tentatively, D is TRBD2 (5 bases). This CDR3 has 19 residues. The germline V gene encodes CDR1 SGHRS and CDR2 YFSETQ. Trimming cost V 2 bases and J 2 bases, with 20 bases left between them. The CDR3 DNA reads TGCGCCAGCAGCTTCTTCAGAGGAGCTACTAGGGCTGGGGCCAACGTCCTGACTTTC. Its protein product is CASSFFRGATRAGANVLTF.

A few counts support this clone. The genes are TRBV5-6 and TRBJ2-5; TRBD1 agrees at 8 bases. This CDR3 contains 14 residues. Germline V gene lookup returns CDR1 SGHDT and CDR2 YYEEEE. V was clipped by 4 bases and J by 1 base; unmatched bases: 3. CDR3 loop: CASSLTGGQETQYF. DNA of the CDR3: TGTGCCAGCAGCCTTACAGGGGGCCAAGAGACCCAGTACTTC.

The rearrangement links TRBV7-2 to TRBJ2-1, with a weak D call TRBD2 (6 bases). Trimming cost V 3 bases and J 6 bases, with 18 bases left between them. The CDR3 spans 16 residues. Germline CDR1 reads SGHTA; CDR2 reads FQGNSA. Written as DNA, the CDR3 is TGTGCCAGCAGCTTGGCTACCGGGCCCGGGGGCAATGAGCAGTTCTTC. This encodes CASSLATGPGGNEQFF.

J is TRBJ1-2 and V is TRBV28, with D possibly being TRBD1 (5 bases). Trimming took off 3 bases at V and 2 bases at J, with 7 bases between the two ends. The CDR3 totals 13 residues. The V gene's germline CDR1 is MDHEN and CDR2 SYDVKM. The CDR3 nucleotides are TGTGCCAGCAGTTTGGAGGGGAACTATGGCTACACCTTC. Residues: CASSLEGNYGYTF.

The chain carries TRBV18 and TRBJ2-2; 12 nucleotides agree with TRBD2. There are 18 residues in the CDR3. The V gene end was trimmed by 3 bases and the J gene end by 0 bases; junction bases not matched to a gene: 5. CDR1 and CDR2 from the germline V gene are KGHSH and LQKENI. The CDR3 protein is CASSPRTSGATNTGELFF. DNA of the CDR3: TGTGCCAGCTCACCTCGGACTAGCGGGGCTACGAACACCGGGGAGCTGTTTTTT.

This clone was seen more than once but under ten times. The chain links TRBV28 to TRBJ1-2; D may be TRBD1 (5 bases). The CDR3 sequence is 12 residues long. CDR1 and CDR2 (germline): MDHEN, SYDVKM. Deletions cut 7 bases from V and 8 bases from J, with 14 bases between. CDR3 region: CASTLRGWGYTF. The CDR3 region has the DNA TGTGCCAGCACCCTAAGGGGATGGGGCTACACCTTC.

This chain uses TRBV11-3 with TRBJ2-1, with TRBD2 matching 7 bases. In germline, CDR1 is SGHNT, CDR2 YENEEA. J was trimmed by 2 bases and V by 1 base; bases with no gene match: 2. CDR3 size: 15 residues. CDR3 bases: TGTGCCAGCAGCTTAGGTAGCGGGCCCTACAATGAGCAGTTCTTC. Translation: CASSLGSGPYNEQFF.

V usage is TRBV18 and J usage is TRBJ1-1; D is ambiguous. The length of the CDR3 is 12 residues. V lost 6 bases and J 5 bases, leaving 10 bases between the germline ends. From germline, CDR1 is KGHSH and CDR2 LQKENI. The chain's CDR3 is CASSQRVTEAFF. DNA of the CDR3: TGTGCCAGCTCGCAGAGGGTTACTGAAGCTTTCTTT.

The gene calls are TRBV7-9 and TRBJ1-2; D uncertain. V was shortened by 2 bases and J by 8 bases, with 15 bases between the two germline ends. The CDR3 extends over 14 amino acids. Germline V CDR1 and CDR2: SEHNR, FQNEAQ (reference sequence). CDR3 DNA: TGTGCCAGCAGCTTAACGCTGACAACGGAAGGCTACACCTTC. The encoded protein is CASSLTLTTEGYTF.